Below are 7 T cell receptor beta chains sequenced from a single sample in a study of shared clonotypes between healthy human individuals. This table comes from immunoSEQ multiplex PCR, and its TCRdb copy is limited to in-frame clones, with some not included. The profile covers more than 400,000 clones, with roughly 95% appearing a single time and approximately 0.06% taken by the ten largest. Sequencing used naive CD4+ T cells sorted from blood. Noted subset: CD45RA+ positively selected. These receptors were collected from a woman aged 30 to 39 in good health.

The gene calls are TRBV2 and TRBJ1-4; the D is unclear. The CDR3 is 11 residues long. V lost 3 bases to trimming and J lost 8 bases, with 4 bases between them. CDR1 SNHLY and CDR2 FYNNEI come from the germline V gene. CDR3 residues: CASSEEEKLFF. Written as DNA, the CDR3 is TGTGCCAGCAGTGAGGAGGAAAAACTGTTTTTT.

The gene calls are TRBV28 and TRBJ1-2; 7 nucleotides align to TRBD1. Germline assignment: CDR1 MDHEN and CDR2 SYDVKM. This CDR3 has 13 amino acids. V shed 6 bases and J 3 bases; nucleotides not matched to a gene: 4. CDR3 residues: CASSPGQHYGYTF. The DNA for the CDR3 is TGTGCCAGCAGCCCGGGACAGCACTATGGCTACACCTTC.

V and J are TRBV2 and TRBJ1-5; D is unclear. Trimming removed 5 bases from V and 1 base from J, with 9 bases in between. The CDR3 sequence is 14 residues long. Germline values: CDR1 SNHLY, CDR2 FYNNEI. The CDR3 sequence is CASSLDRSNQPQHF. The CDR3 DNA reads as TGTGCCAGCAGTTTGGACCGGAGCAATCAGCCCCAGCATTTT.

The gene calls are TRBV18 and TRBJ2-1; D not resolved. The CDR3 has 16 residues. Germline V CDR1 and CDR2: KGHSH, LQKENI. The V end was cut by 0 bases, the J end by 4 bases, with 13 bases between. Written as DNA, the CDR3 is TGTGCCAGCTCACCACCATTCGAACACCCGTACAATGAGCAGTTCTTC. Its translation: CASSPPFEHPYNEQFF.

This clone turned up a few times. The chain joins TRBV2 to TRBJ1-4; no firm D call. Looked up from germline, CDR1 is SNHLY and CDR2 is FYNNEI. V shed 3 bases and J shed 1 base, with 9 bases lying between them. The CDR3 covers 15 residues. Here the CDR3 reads CASSETGLTNEKLFF. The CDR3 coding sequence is TGTGCCAGCAGTGAGACCGGGCTAACTAATGAAAAACTGTTTTTT.

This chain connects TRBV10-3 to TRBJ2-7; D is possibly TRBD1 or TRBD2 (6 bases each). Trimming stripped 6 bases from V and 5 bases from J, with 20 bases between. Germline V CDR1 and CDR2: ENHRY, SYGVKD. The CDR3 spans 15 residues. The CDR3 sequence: CAISTKGGVVHEQYF. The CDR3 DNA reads TGTGCCATCAGCACAAAGGGGGGTGTGGTCCACGAGCAGTACTTC.

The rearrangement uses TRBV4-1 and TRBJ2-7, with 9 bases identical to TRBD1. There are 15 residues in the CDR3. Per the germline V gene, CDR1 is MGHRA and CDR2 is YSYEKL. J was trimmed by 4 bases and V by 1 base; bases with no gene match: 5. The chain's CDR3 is CASSQGMDRGYEQYF. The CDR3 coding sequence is TGCGCCAGCAGCCAAGGGATGGACAGGGGTTACGAGCAGTACTTC.